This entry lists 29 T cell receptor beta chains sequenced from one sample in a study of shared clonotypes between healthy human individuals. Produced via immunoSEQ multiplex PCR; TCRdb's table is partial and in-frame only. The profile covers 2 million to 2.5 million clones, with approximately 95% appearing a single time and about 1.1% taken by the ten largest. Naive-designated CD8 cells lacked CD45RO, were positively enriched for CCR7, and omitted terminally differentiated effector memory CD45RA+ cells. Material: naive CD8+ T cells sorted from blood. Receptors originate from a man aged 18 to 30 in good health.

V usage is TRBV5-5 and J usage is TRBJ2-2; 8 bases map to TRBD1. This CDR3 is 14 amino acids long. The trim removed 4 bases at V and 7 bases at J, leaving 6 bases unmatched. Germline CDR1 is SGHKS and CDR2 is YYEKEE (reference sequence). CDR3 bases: TGTGCCAGCAGCGTACTAACAGGGGGCGGGGAGCTGTTTTTT. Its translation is CASSVLTGGGELFF.

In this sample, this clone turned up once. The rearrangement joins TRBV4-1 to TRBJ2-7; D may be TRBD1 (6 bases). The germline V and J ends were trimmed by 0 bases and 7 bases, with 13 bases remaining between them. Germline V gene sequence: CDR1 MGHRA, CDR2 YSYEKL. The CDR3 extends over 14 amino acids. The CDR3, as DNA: TGCGCCAGCAGCCAAGAAGGGGGTGGTTGGGAGCAGTACTTC. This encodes CASSQEGGGWEQYF.

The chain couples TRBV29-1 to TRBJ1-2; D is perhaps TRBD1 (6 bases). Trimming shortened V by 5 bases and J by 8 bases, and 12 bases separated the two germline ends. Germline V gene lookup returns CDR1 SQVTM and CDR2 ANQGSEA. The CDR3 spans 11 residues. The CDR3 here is CSVRGGQGYTF. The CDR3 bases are TGCAGCGTTAGGGGGGGTCAGGGCTACACCTTC.

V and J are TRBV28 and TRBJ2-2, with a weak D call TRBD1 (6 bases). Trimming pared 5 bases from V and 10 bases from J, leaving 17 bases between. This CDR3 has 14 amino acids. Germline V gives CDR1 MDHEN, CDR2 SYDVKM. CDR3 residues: CASSPLTGVAELFF. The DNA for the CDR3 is TGTGCCAGCAGTCCGCTGACAGGTGTCGCGGAGCTGTTTTTT.

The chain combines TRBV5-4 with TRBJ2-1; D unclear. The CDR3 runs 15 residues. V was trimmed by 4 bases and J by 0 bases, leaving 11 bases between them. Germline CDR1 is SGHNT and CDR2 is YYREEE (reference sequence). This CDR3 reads CASSPHAASYNEQFF. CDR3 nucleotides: TGTGCCAGCAGCCCCCATGCGGCCTCCTACAATGAGCAGTTCTTC. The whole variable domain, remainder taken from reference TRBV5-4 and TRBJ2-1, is ETGVTQSPTHLIKTRGQQVTLRCSSQSGHNTVSWYQQALGQGPQFIFQYYREEENGRGNFPPRFSGLQFPNYSSELNVNALELDDSALYLCASSPHAASYNEQFFGPGTRLTVL.

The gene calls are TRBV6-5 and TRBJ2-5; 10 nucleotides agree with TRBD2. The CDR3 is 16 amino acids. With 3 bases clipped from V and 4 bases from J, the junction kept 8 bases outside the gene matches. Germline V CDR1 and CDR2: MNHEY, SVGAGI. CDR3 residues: CASSYGLAGAPETQYF. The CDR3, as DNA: TGTGCCAGCAGTTATGGGCTAGCGGGAGCCCCAGAGACCCAGTACTTC.

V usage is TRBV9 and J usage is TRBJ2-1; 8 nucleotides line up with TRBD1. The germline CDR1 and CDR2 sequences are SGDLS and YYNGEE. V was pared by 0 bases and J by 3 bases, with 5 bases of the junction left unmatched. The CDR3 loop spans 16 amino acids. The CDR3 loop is CASSVAPQGDYNEQFF. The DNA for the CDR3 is TGTGCCAGCAGCGTAGCTCCACAGGGGGACTACAATGAGCAGTTCTTC. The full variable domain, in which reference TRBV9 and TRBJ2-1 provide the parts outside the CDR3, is DSGVTQTPKHLITATGQRVTLRCSPRSGDLSVYWYQQSLDQGLQFLIQYYNGEERAKGNILERFSAQQFPDLHSELNLSSLELGDSALYFCASSVAPQGDYNEQFFGPGTRLTVL.

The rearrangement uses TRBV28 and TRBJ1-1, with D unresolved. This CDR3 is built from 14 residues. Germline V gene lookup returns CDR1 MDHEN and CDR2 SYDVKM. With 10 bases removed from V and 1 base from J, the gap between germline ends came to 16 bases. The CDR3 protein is CATTSRLPNTEAFF. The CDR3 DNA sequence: TGTGCCACAACATCACGGCTTCCGAACACTGAAGCTTTCTTT.

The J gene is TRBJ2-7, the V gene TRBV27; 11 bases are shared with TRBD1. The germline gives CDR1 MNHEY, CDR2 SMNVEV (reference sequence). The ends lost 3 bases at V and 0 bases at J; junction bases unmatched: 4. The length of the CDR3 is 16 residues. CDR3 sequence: CASSLAGTGGSYEQYF. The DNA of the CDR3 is TGTGCCAGCAGTTTGGCCGGGACAGGGGGCTCCTACGAGCAGTACTTC.

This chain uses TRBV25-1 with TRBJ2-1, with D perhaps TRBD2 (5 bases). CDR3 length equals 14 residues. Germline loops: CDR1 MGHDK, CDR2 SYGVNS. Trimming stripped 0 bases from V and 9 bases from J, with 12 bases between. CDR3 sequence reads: CASSEYNSEGEQFF. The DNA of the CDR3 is TGTGCCAGCAGTGAATATAATTCCGAGGGTGAGCAGTTCTTC.

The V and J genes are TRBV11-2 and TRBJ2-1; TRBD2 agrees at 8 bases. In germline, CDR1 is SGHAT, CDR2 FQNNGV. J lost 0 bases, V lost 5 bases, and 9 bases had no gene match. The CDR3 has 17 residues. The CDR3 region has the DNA TGTGCCAGCAGCACCCAAATAGCGGGAAGCTCCTACAATGAGCAGTTCTTC. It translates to CASSTQIAGSSYNEQFF.

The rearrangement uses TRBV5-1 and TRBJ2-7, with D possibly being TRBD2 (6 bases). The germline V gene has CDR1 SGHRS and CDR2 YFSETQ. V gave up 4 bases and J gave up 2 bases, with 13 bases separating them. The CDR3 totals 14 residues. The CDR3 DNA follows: TGCGCCAGCAGCCTCAGCGGGTGGGCCTACGAGCAGTACTTC. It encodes CASSLSGWAYEQYF.

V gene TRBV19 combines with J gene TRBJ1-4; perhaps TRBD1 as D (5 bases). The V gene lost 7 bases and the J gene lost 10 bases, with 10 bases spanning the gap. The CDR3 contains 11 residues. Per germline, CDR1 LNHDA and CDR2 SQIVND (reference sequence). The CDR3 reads CASTRDGKLFF. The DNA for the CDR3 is TGTGCCAGTACCCGGGACGGAAAACTGTTTTTT.

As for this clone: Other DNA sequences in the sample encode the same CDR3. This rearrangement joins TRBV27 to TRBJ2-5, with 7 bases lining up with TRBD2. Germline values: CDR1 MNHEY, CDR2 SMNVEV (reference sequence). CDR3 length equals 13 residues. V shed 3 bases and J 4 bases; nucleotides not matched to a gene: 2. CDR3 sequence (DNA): TGTGCCAGCAGTTTGGGAGGGCCAGAGACCCAGTACTTC. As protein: CASSLGGPETQYF.

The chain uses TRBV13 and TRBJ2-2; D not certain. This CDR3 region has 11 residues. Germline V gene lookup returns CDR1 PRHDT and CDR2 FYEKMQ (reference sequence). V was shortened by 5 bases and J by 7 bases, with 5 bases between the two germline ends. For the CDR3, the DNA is TGTGCCAGCAGCATCTACGGGGAGCTGTTTTTT. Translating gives CASSIYGELFF.

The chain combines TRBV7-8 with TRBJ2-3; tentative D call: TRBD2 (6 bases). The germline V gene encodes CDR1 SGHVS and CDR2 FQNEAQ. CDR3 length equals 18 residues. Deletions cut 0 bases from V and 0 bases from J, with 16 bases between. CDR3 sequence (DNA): TGTGCCAGCAGCTTAGCCCCCCTAGCGCCAATTAGCACAGATACGCAGTATTTT. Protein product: CASSLAPLAPISTDTQYF.

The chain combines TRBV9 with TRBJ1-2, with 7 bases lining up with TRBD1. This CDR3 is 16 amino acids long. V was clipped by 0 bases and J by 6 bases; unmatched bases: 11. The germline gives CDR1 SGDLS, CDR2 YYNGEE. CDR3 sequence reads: CASSVATLTGIDGYTF. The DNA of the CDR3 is TGTGCCAGCAGCGTAGCTACATTGACAGGGATCGATGGCTACACCTTC.

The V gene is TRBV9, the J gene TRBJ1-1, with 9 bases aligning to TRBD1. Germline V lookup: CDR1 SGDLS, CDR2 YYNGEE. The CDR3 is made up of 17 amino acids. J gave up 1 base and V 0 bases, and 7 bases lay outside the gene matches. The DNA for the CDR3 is TGTGCCAGCAGCGTAGCAAAGGACAGGGGACCGAACACTGAAGCTTTCTTT. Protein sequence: CASSVAKDRGPNTEAFF.

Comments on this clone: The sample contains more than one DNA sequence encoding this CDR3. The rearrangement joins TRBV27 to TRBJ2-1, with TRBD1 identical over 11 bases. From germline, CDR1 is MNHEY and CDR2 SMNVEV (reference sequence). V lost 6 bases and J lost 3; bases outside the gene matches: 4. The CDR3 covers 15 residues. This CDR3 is CASSSGTGGYNEQFF. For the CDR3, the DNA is TGTGCCAGCAGCTCCGGGACAGGGGGCTACAATGAGCAGTTCTTC.

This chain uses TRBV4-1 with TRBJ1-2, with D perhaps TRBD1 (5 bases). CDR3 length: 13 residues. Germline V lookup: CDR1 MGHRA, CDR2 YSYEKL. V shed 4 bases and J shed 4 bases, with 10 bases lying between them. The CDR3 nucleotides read TGCGCCAGCAGCCGGGTGGGGGTCTATGGCTACACCTTC. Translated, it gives CASSRVGVYGYTF.

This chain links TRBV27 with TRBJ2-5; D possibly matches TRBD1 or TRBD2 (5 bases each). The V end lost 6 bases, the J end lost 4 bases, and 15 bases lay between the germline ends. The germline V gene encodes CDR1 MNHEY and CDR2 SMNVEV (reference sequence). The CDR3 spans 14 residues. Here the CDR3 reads CASSLTGARETQYF. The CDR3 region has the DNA TGTGCCAGCAGCCTAACCGGGGCTAGAGAGACCCAGTACTTC.

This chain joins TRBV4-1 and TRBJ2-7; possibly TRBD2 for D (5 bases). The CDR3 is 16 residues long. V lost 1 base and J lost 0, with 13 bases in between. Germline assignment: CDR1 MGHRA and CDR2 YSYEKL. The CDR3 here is CASSQAPGINSYEQYF. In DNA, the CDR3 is TGCGCCAGCAGCCAAGCCCCCGGGATCAACTCCTACGAGCAGTACTTC.

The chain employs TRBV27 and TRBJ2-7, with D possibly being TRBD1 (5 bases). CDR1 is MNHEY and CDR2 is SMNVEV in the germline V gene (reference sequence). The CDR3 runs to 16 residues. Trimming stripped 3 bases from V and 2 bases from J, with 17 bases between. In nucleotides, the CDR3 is TGTGCCAGCAGTTTCGTAGCCCAGCAGGGCCCCTACGAGCAGTACTTC. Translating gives CASSFVAQQGPYEQYF.

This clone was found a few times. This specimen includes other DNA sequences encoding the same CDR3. The CDR3 is CASSPGTGAYEQYF. CDR3 nucleotide sequence: TGTGCCAGTAGTCCAGGGACAGGGGCCTACGAGCAGTACTTC. The genes are TRBV19 and TRBJ2-7; 10 nucleotides line up with TRBD1. With V trimmed by 5 bases and J by 2 bases, 3 bases remained unmatched. The CDR3 sequence is 14 residues long. Germline V CDR1 and CDR2: LNHDA, SQIVND (reference sequence).

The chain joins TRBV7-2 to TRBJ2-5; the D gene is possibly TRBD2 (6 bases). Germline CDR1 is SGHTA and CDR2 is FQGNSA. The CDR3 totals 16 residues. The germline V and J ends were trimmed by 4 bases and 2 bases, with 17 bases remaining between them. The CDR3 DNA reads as TGTGCCAGCAGCTATAGCGGCGATGACCTACAAGAGACCCAGTACTTC. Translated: CASSYSGDDLQETQYF. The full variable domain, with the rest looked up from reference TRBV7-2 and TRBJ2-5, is GAGVSQSPSNKVTEKGKDVELRCDPISGHTALYWYRQSLGQGLEFLIYFQGNSAPDKSGLPSDRFSAERTGGSVSTLTIQRTQQEDSAVYLCASSYSGDDLQETQYFGPGTRLLVL.

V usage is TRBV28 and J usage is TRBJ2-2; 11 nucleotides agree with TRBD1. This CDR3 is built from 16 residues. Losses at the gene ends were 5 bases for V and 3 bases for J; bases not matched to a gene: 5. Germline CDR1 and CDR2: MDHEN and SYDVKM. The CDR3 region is CASSLGTGGYTGELFF. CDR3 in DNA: TGTGCCAGCAGTCTCGGGACAGGGGGGTACACCGGGGAGCTGTTTTTT.

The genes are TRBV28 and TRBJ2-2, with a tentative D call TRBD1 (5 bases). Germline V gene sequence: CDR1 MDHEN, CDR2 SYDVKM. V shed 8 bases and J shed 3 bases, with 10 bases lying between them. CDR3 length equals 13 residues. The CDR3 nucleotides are TGTGCCAGCGGCAGGGCCTACACCGGGGAGCTGTTTTTT. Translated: CASGRAYTGELFF.

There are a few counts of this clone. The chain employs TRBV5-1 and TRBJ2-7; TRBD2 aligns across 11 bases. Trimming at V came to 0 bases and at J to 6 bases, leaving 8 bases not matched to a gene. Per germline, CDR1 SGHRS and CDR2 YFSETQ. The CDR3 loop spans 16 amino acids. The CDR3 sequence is CASSLGGLAGGLEQYF. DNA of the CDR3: TGCGCCAGCAGCTTGGGTGGGCTAGCGGGAGGACTCGAGCAGTACTTC.

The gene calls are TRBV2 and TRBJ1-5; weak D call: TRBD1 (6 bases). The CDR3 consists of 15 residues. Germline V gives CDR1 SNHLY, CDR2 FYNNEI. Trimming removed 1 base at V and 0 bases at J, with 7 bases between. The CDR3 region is CASSEGTVSNQPQHF. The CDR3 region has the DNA TGTGCCAGCAGTGAAGGGACAGTTAGCAATCAGCCCCAGCATTTT.